This entry concerns a single T cell receptor beta chain. Its antigen is still unknown. The sample comes from a study of Ad26.COV2.S vaccination and SARS-CoV-2 variants. Study-level information: By the intramuscular route, Ad26.COV2.S was given once, or twice 56 days apart. Broader study findings: It is possible that the TCR breadth and depth analyses underestimated the total T cell responses. Similar non-spike TCR breadth was observed in recipients of vaccine and of placebo.

The table came from immunoSEQ multiplex PCR; TCRdb's copy has only in-frame clones and leaves some out. This sample carries hundreds of thousands of clones, 85% to 90% of them seen once, and the ten largest clones take about 2.7%. Sample treatment: some 20 received Ad26.COV2.S at low or high dose, single or two shots; several received placebo; per-sample allocation not given. Sampling occurred on day 63 after the first vaccine or placebo injection. An 18-55-year-old adult in Boston served as donor. Germline assignment: CDR1 SGHRS and CDR2 YFSETQ. This CDR3 spans 19 amino acids. Unmatched junction bases numbered 9, after V lost 0 bases and J lost 0 bases.

This receptor was identified in a person aged 18-60 years who received the Ad26.COV2.S COVID-19 vaccine or a placebo. Sequences were derived from peripheral blood, sampled in a trial of Ad26.COV2.S vaccine versus placebo. J is TRBJ1-3 and V is TRBV5-1; 10 nucleotides align to TRBD1. The CDR3 coding sequence is TGCGCCAGCAGCTTGGATCCGACAGGGGGCTCATACTCTGGAAACACCATATATTTT. This encodes CASSLDPTGGSYSGNTIYF.